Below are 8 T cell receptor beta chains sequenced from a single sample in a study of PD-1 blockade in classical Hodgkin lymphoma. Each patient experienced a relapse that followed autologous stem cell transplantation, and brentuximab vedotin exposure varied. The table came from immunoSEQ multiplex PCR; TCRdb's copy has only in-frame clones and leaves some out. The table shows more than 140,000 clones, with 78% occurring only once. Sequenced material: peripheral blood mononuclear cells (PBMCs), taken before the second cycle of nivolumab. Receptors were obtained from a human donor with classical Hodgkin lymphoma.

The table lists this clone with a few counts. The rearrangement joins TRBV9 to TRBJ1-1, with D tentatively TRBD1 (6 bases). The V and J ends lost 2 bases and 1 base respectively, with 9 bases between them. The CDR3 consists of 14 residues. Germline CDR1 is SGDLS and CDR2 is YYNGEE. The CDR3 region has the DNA TGTGCCAGCAGCGTGGGGGGACAGAACACTGAAGCTTTCTTT. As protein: CASSVGGQNTEAFF.

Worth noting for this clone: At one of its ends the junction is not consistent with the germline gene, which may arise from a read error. Written as DNA, the CDR3 is TGTACCAGCAGTTCGCGGACATATGGCTACACCTTC. Translation: CTSSSRTYGYTF. This rearrangement joins TRBV6-6 to TRBJ1-2, with D possibly TRBD1 on 5 matching bases. Germline V gene data show CDR1 as MNHNY and CDR2 as SVGAGI (reference sequence). This CDR3 is 12 amino acids long.

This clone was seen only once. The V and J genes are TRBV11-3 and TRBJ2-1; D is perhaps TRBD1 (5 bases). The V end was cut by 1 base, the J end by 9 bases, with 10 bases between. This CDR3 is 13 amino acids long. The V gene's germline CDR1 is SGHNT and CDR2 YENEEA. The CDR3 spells CASSLARVGEQFF. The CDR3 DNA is TGTGCCAGCAGCTTAGCCAGGGTCGGTGAGCAGTTCTTC.

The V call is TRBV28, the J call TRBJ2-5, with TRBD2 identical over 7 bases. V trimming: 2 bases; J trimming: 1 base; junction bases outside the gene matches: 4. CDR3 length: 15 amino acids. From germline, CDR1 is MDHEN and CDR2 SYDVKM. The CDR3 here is CASSLGEGTQETQYF. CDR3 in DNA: TGTGCCAGCAGTTTAGGGGAGGGCACCCAAGAGACCCAGTACTTC.

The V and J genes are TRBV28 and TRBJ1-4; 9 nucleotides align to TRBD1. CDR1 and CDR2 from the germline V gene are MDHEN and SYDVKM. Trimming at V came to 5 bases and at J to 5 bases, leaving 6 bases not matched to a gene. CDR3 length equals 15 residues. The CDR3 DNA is TGTGCCAGCAGTCCACAGGGGGCAGTCAATGAAAAACTGTTTTTT. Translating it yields CASSPQGAVNEKLFF. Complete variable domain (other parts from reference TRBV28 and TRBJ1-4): DVKVTQSSRYLVKRTGEKVFLECVQDMDHENMFWYRQDPGLGLRLIYFSYDVKMKEKGDIPEGYSVSREKKERFSLILESASTNQTSMYLCASSPQGAVNEKLFFGSGTQLSVL.

The CDR3 sequence is CASSSQGFPSYNEQFF. The CDR3 bases are TGCGCCAGCAGTTCACAGGGGTTCCCCTCCTACAATGAGCAGTTCTTC. The chain carries TRBV10-2 and TRBJ2-1; TRBD1 matches 7 bases. Germline V gene sequence: CDR1 WSHSY, CDR2 SAAADI. The CDR3 is made up of 16 amino acids. V dropped 5 bases and J dropped 0; count of bases not matched to a gene: 7.

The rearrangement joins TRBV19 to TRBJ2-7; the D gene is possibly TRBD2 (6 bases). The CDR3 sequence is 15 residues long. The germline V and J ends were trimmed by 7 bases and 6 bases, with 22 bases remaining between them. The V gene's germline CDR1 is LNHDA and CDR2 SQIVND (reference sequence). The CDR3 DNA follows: TGTGCCAGTACCTGGTCAGATAGCGGTGTTAGCGAGCAGTACTTC. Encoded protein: CASTWSDSGVSEQYF.

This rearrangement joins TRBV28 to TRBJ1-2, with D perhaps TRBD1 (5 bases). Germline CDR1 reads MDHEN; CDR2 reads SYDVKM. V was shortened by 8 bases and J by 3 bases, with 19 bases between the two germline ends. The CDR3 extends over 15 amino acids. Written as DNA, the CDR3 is TGTGCCAGCCGCGCTCACCGGGGCAACCACTATGGCTACACCTTC. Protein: CASRAHRGNHYGYTF.